This TCR beta chain was profiled in a study of blood T cell repertoires in COVID-19 (dated by TCRdb to 2020 to 2021). At the level of the whole study: Samples covering the acute and convalescent phases of COVID-19 were provided by collaborators in the United States, Italy and Spain. The material from the prospective study consisted of cDNA or gDNA derived from T cells, B-cell-depleted T cells, or PBMCs. The dataset comprised deeply sampled blood TCRbeta repertoires from subjects exposed to, actively infected with, or recovered from COVID-19. The repertoires were made available in a free public database intended to serve as a resource for research on the immune response to SARS-CoV-2. The samples were drawn from the first 160 participants of the ongoing ImmuneRACE study and from over 950 subjects provided by 6 global collaborators. Sample metadata almost always included a de-identified subject ID, COVID-19 status, age in years and sex. Where HLA class I and class II types were available, the types were taken from metadata supplied by the sample provider, not from assay-based typing.

Beyond this particular receptor, the publication reports: How much clinical and demographic metadata was included differed by source and by participant, and the metadata was provided uncurated.

From the germline V gene (reference sequence), CDR1 is LNHDA and CDR2 is SQIVND. Including cysteine and phenylalanine, the CDR3 has 16 amino acids. Just the 48-base CDR3 DNA is kept, in frame starting at base 1. Deletion took 6 bases off V and 2 bases off J, with a span of 18 bases between the germline ends. The immunoSEQ Assay, a bias-controlled multiplex PCR, was used to amplify TCRbeta CDR3 regions from genomic DNA. From the authors' description of their analysis: The number of nucleated cells in each sample was estimated from the amplification of reference gene primers within the assay. To quantify the absolute abundance of each unique TCRbeta CDR3 rearrangement, sequence reads were collapsed and filtered. Productive Simpson clonality was computed per sample as the square root of Simpson's diversity index over productive rearrangements. The clones in this table, taken by TCRdb from immuneACCESS, are in-frame only. Not every clone is retained; where verified, under half of the shortfall comes from an unresolved V gene, and the cause of the rest is unknown. That table supplies the V and J calls and clone size; D and trimming were determined from the DNA. The sample table records about 340,000 clones; about nine tenths of these occur just once. Of the sample, approximately 7.4% is held by the ten largest clones.

One collaborating source in Seattle enrolled patients while the patients were actively infected and followed the patients over time throughout the course of disease. Collaborating institutions collected whole blood in K2EDTA tubes following their own protocols. For TCRbeta analysis, collaborators shipped samples in one of three forms: frozen whole blood, isolated PBMCs, or DNA extracted from either of those sample types. To note about this clone: It lacks a known antigen. Per-nucleotide qualities are absent, and no much larger clonotype sits a single base away.

Material for sequencing was peripheral blood. The chain employs TRBV19 and TRBJ2-3; no D gene can be assigned with confidence. The origin of this receptor is a woman in her seventies with COVID-19, enrolled during active disease. The DNA is TGTGCCAGTAGCGATACTCAAGCGAGGCTCACAGATACGCAGTATTTT. It is translated as CASSDTQARLTDTQYF.